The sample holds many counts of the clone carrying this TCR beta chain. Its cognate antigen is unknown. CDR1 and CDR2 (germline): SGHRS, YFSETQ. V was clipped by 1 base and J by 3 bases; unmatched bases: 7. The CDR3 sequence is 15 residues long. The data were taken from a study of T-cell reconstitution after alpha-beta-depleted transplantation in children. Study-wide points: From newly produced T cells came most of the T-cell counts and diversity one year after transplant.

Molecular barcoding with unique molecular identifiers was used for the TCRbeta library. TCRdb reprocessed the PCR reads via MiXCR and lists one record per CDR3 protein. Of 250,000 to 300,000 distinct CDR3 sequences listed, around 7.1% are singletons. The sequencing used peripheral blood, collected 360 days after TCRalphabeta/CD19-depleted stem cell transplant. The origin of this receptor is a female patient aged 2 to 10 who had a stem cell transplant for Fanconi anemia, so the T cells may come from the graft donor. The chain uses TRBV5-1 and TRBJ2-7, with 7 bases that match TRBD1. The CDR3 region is CASSLTPGQIYEQYF. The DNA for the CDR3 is TGCGCCAGCAGCTTGACTCCGGGACAGATCTACGAGCAGTACTTC.